The entry below gives a single TCR beta chain sequence along with its context. Its antigen is currently unknown. Other nucleotide sequences in the sample specify the same CDR3. This sample was taken from a study of T cell clonotyping in hematopoietic cell transplantation. Whole-study results and caveats: At the given depth, recipient repertoires were over 95% de novo clonotypes. After transplant, recipient diversity fell while pathologically expanded clonotypes grew through day 180.

This table comes from immunoSEQ multiplex PCR, and its TCRdb copy is limited to in-frame clones, with some not included. This table holds roughly 28,000 clones, just over 90% found once. V lost 1 base and J 4 bases, leaving 11 bases between the germline ends. Germline V CDR1 and CDR2: SGDLS, YYNGEE. CDR3 length: 14 amino acids. Time point defined: recipient sample about 28 days before transplant, after cytoreduction. The sequencing here drew on peripheral blood mononuclear cells, taken before stem cell transplant. The chain joins TRBV9 to TRBJ2-5; D possibly uses TRBD1 or TRBD2 (6 bases each). The receptor was derived from a man aged 50-59 years with acute myeloid leukemia. Some clones in this sample may be carry-over from other donors' samples. CDR3 in DNA: TGTGCCAGCAGCGTAAGAGGGGGAGGAGAGACCCAGTACTTC. It yields the protein CASSVRGGGETQYF.